A selection of T cell receptor beta chains follows, all from one sample in a study of blood T cell repertoires in COVID-19. Generated by immunoSEQ multiplex PCR, the TCRdb table keeps only in-frame clones and is missing some. The sample yields 67,000 or so clones, 70% to 85% seen once. Sample: peripheral blood. The receptor set was obtained from a man between 65 and 85 years old with acute or convalescent COVID-19. Each CDR3 is given with its conserved first and last residue. Fields, in order: V gene, CDR3 protein.

V: TRBV19; CDR3: CATGDGEAFF
V: TRBV9; CDR3: CASSPNRANQPQHF
V: TRBV19; CDR3: CASSETSGSGETQYF
V: TRBV15; CDR3: CATSRSPQGVGYEQYF
V: TRBV6-5; CDR3: CASRKLRTKTDTQYF
V: TRBV7-6; CDR3: CASRLTSGRPSGELFF
V: TRBV9; CDR3: CASSPWTTYNEQFF
V: TRBV9; CDR3: CASSVQAMNTEAFF
V: TRBV14; CDR3: CASSLRGQRNTEAFF
V: TRBV9; CDR3: CASSVEGTTRGNTEAFF
V: TRBV19; CDR3: CATGDSPNYGYTF
V: TRBV20-1; CDR3: CSASDSDSRNQPQHF
V: TRBV27; CDR3: CASSSIRTSGSYEQYF
V: TRBV5-1; CDR3: CASSLSAGEHYGYTF
V: TRBV12-5; CDR3: CASGLGLGLAGQTNTGELFF
V: TRBV6-6; CDR3: CASSLDRFDTEAFF
V: TRBV7-2; CDR3: CASSQPGQGVEDEQFF
V: TRBV6-5; CDR3: CASRRGGDNEQFF
V: TRBV7-9; CDR3: CASSSQSGTGRHEQYF
V: TRBV4-1; CDR3: CASSQERPSGRYEQYF
V: TRBV19; CDR3: CASSIDNLGRATEAFF
V: TRBV7-2; CDR3: CASSLILTGAREETQYF
V: TRBV5-4; CDR3: CASSVPAGLGETQYF
V: TRBV24-1; CDR3: CATQGEHEQYF
V: TRBV28; CDR3: CASSSPGLARNNEQFF
V: TRBV3-1/TRBV3-2; CDR3: CASSQTTGSGNTIYF
V: TRBV5-1; CDR3: CASSQKGGEAYGYTF
V: TRBV9; CDR3: CASSGLAGGVNEQFF
V: TRBV7-9; CDR3: CAAQASGGMAGANVLTF
V: TRBV7-2; CDR3: CASSLAIYSGRNEQFF
V: TRBV14; CDR3: CASSQDLSGGEYEQYF
V: TRBV4-2; CDR3: CASSQQDREGGDTQYF
V: TRBV5-4; CDR3: CASSLEQGGTGELFF
V: TRBV5-8; CDR3: CASRTGVITNTGELFF
V: TRBV7-3; CDR3: CASGRDRGYEQYF
V: TRBV3-1/TRBV3-2; CDR3: CASSLKDWEETQYF
V: TRBV9; CDR3: CASSEQKTGTTDTQYF
V: TRBV29-1; CDR3: CSVEGPGDEKLFF
V: TRBV6-5; CDR3: CASARREMAEAFF
V: TRBV9; CDR3: CASSRTSGKGEDTQYF
V: TRBV30; CDR3: CAWRKTGGNTEAFF
V: TRBV2; CDR3: CASSRQTTGYTF
V: TRBV11-2; CDR3: CASSFGYRNTEAFF
V: TRBV5-6; CDR3: CASSLDRGLVYGYTF
V: TRBV7-2; CDR3: CASSFSGSGTDTQYF
V: TRBV7-3; CDR3: CASSSQGARDNEQFF
V: TRBV29-1; CDR3: CSVGTGGHRAFF
V: TRBV7-2; CDR3: CASSFSTGGETQYF
V: TRBV5-5; CDR3: CASSSVGLGETQYF
V: TRBV30; CDR3: CAWSGGQPQETQYF